This TCR beta chain originates from a study of T-cell reconstitution after alpha-beta-depleted transplantation in children. Unique molecular identifiers were incorporated into the prepared TCRbeta library. TCRdb processed the PCR reads anew with MiXCR; each CDR3 protein has one entry. Altogether a few hundred thousand distinct CDR3 sequences are present, more than 7.5% being singletons, with the ten largest covering approximately 5.4%. Germline V gene sequence: CDR1 DFQATT, CDR2 SNEGSKA (reference sequence). The CDR3 consists of 14 residues. The J segment lost 2 bases and the V segment lost 5 bases, leaving 5 bases of the junction unmatched. This clonotype was counted many times.

V and J are TRBV20-1 and TRBJ2-7, with 11 positions matching TRBD2. This sequence was found in a human donor who donated a stem cell graft to a child with SCID. The sample was PBMCs from the stem cell graft donor, taken from the stem cell graft. CDR3 region: CSAQLAGDTYEQYF. DNA for the CDR3: TGCAGTGCTCAACTAGCGGGGGATACCTACGAGCAGTACTTC.